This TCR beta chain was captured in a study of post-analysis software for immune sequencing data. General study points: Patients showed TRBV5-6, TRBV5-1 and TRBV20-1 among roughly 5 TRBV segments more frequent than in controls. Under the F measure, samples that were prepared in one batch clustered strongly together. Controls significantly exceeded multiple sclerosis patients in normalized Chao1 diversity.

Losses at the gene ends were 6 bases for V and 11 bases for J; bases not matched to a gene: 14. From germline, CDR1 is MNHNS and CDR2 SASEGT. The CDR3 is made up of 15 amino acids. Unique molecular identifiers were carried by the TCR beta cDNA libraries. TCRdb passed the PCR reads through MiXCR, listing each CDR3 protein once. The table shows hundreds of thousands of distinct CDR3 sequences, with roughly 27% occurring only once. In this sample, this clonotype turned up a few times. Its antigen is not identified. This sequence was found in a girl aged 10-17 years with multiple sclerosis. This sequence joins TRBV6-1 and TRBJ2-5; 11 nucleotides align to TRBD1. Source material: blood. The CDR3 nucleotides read TGTGCCAGCAGCTCCGGACAGGGGGCGAGTAGGGAGCAGTACTTC. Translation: CASSSGQGASREQYF.